This passage covers 7 T cell receptor beta chains from one sample sequenced in a study of molecular identifiers for immune sequencing clone quantification. TCRdb used MiXCR to reprocess the PCR reads, holding one entry per CDR3 protein. The sample includes hundreds of thousands of distinct CDR3 sequences, 15% to 20% of them seen just once. The specimen sequenced was naive CD8+ T cells from blood, with Jurkat cell RNA spiked in. Subset defined: FACS-sorted CD8+CD4-CCR7+CD45RA+ naive T cells. These receptor sequences come from a human donor in good health. Some libraries in this study had Jurkat cell RNA spiked in.

This clonotype occurred a few times. V is TRBV12-3 or TRBV12-4 and J is TRBJ1-1; D perhaps matches TRBD1 (5 bases). The V end was cut by 2 bases, the J end by 6 bases, with 16 bases between. This CDR3 region has 15 residues. The DNA for the CDR3 is TGTGCCAGCAGTTTATTAGGCCAGGGATGGCCTGAAGCTTTCTTT. It specifies CASSLLGQGWPEAFF.

This clonotype has at least ten counts. V gene TRBV2 combines with J gene TRBJ1-1, with D possibly being TRBD1 (5 bases). Trimming left V 3 bases short and J 1 base short, with 9 bases between. This CDR3 has 14 residues. Germline CDR1 is SNHLY and CDR2 is FYNNEI. The CDR3 DNA reads TGTGCCAGCAGTGAGGGACGGGAGAACACTGAAGCTTTCTTT. Translation: CASSEGRENTEAFF.

This clonotype was seen at least ten times. The chain employs TRBV20-1 and TRBJ2-7; D not certain. Trimming removed 0 bases from V and 1 base from J, with 7 bases in between. Germline loops: CDR1 DFQATT, CDR2 SNEGSKA (reference sequence). This CDR3 has 13 amino acids. This CDR3 is CSAREMGSYEQYF. The DNA for the CDR3 is TGCAGTGCTAGAGAAATGGGTTCCTACGAGCAGTACTTC.

This clonotype came up a few times. The chain links TRBV14 to TRBJ1-2; TRBD1 is a possible D gene (6 bases). The V gene lost 3 bases and the J gene lost 0 bases, with 20 bases spanning the gap. Germline V CDR1 and CDR2: SGHDN, FVKESK. This CDR3 is built from 18 residues. The CDR3 nucleotides read TGTGCCAGCAGCCATAATAGGGCCGTGACAGGAGCTAACTATGGCTACACCTTC. It encodes CASSHNRAVTGANYGYTF.

In this sample, this clonotype turned up many times. J is TRBJ1-1 and V is TRBV6-6; D uncertain. The CDR3 length is 14 residues. Per germline, CDR1 MNHNY and CDR2 SVGAGI (reference sequence). The V end was cut by 8 bases, the J end by 1 base, with 14 bases between. CDR3 in DNA: TGTGCCAGCGGGGAGGACGGGTCGAACACTGAAGCTTTCTTT. Translated: CASGEDGSNTEAFF.

This clonotype was detected ten times or more. The rearrangement joins TRBV7-9 to TRBJ2-7; possibly TRBD1 for D (6 bases). Trimming left V 5 bases short and J 5 bases short, with 10 bases between. CDR3 length equals 12 residues. Germline V lookup: CDR1 SEHNR, CDR2 FQNEAQ (reference sequence). CDR3 coding DNA: TGTGCCAGCAGCCAATCAGGGGACGAGCAGTACTTC. Its translation: CASSQSGDEQYF. The variable domain in full, completed from reference TRBV7-9 and TRBJ2-7, reads DTGVSQNPRHKITKRGQNVTFRCDPISEHNRLYWYRQTLGQGPEFLTYFQNEAQLEKSRLLSDRFSAERPKGSFSTLEIQRTEQGDSAMYLCASSQSGDEQYFGPGTRLTVT.

This clonotype showed up many times. This sequence joins TRBV14 and TRBJ2-7; D is undetermined. CDR3 length: 16 residues. The germline V and J ends were trimmed by 1 base and 6 bases, with 19 bases remaining between them. The germline gives CDR1 SGHDN, CDR2 FVKESK. The CDR3 DNA follows: TGTGCCAGCAGCCAAGTACACCCGCCTGGATCATTCGAGCAGTACTTC. Translating gives CASSQVHPPGSFEQYF.